The rows below give T cell receptor beta chains drawn from one sample of a study of T cells in Graves' hyperthyroidism and ophthalmopathy. TCRdb analysed the multiplex PCR reads with MiXCR anew, one entry per CDR3 protein. The sample yields fewer than 500,000 distinct CDR3 sequences, about 15% seen once. The source material was blood. All receptors derive from a young man with Graves' ophthalmopathy. CDR3s include the opening cysteine and the closing phenylalanine or tryptophan. D genes are given only for firm matches. Only some rows state a clone size, as once, few, many or a class for expanded clones.

>TRBJ2-1|many|-|TRBV6-1|13
CASRPGSYNEQFF
TGTGCCAGCAGGCCAGGCTCCTACAATGAGCAGTTCTTC
>TRBJ2-7|-|-|TRBV20-1|12
CSAPSRSYEQYF
TGCAGTGCCCCGTCACGGTCCTACGAGCAGTACTTC
>TRBJ1-1|many|-|TRBV30|14
CAWSVLWGEPEAFF
TGTGCCTGGAGTGTACTGTGGGGAGAACCTGAAGCTTTCTTT
>TRBJ1-3|many|-|TRBV5-6|16
CASSLDGGYSGNTIYF
TGTGCCAGCAGCTTGGATGGGGGCTATTCTGGAAACACCATATATTTT
>TRBJ2-7|many|TRBD1|TRBV15|14
CATSRQATGYEQYF
TGTGCCACCAGCAGACAAGCGACAGGGTACGAGCAGTACTTC
>TRBJ2-7|few|TRBD2|TRBV14|16
CASSQVSGLAAYEQYF
TGTGCCAGCAGCCAAGTGTCGGGACTAGCGGCCTACGAGCAGTACTTC
>TRBJ2-2|-|-|TRBV13|16
CASSSPGLTEGGELFF
TGTGCCAGCAGTTCTCCGGGACTCACGGAGGGCGGGGAGCTGTTTTTT
>TRBJ1-2|many|-|TRBV19|13
CASSITGDYGYTF
TGTGCCAGTAGTATCACCGGGGACTATGGCTACACCTTC
>TRBJ2-5|many|-|TRBV29-1|12
CSGLVEGETQYF
TGCAGCGGACTCGTTGAGGGAGAGACCCAGTACTTC
>TRBJ2-3|few|TRBD2|TRBV9|16
CASSLSPSGFTDTQYF
TGTGCCAGCAGCCTCAGTCCTAGCGGGTTCACAGATACGCAGTATTTT
>TRBJ2-5|many|TRBD1|TRBV27|14
CASSFQDRQETQYF
TGTGCCAGCAGTTTCCAGGACAGGCAAGAGACCCAGTACTTC
>TRBJ2-1|once|-|TRBV6-2/TRBV6-3|11
CASSNGETQFF
TGTGCCAGCAGTAACGGAGAGACCCAGTTCTTC
>TRBJ2-3|many|-|TRBV5-1|13
CASSSGTTDTQYF
TGCGCCAGCAGCTCGGGGACCACAGATACGCAGTATTTT
>TRBJ2-7|-|TRBD2|TRBV24-1|15
CATSPGTSGSYEQYF
TGTGCCACCAGCCCCGGGACTAGCGGCTCCTACGAGCAGTACTTC
>TRBJ1-4|few|TRBD1|TRBV5-1|15
CASSAGTGGMEKLFF
TGCGCCAGCAGCGCCGGGACAGGGGGAATGGAAAAACTGTTTTTT
>TRBJ2-2|many|-|TRBV7-2|16
CASSLMGPRNAGELFF
TGTGCCAGCAGCTTAATGGGACCAAGGAACGCCGGGGAGCTGTTTTTT
>TRBJ1-5|many|-|TRBV2|14
CASSRIYSNQPQHF
TGTGCCAGCAGTAGGATTTATAGCAATCAGCCCCAGCATTTT
>TRBJ2-3|many|-|TRBV20-1|15
CSARGGGAGTDTQYF
TGCAGTGCTAGAGGAGGAGGCGCCGGCACAGATACGCAGTATTTT
>TRBJ2-7|few|-|TRBV19|14
CASSREELSYEQYF
TGTGCCAGTAGTAGAGAGGAACTTTCCTACGAGCAGTACTTC
>TRBJ1-2|-|-|TRBV29-1|9
CSASPGYTF
TGCAGCGCTTCCCCAGGTTACACCTTC
>TRBJ2-3|many|TRBD2|TRBV2|14
CASKGLADTDTQYF
TGTGCCAGCAAGGGACTAGCGGACACAGATACGCAGTATTTT
>TRBJ2-3|once|-|TRBV27|13
CASSFRAGDTQYF
TGTGCCAGCAGTTTCAGGGCGGGGGATACGCAGTATTTT
>TRBJ1-2|many|TRBD1|TRBV27|17
CASSQAETGHRNYGYTF
TGTGCCAGCAGCCAAGCGGAGACAGGGCACCGAAACTATGGCTACACCTTC
>TRBJ2-1|few|-|TRBV19|14
CASSSARLYNEQFF
TGTGCCAGTAGTTCAGCCCGGCTTTACAATGAGCAGTTCTTC
>TRBJ1-2|many|-|TRBV24-1|13
CATSDGSSYGYTF
TGTGCCACCAGTGATGGCAGTTCCTATGGCTACACCTTC
>TRBJ2-7|many|TRBD1|TRBV6-1|14
CASSGTGGLYEQYF
TGTGCCAGCAGTGGGACAGGGGGCCTCTACGAGCAGTACTTC
>TRBJ2-1|-|-|TRBV12-3/TRBV12-4|15
CASSQGGGGSYEQFF
TGTGCCAGCAGCCAAGGGGGCGGGGGCTCCTACGAGCAGTTCTTC
>TRBJ1-4|few|-|TRBV29-1|13
CSVQDRSNEKLFF
TGCAGCGTTCAGGACAGATCTAATGAAAAACTGTTTTTT
>TRBJ2-5|many|-|TRBV30|13
CAWSSGAQETQYF
TGTGCCTGGTCCTCAGGGGCCCAAGAGACCCAGTACTTC
>TRBJ1-6|few|-|TRBV27|18
CASSQADTGEDYNSPLHF
TGTGCCAGCAGCCAAGCGGATACAGGCGAGGACTATAATTCACCCCTCCACTTT
>TRBJ2-1|many|TRBD2|TRBV20-1|14
CSAKIAGLYNEQFF
TGCAGTGCTAAAATAGCGGGGCTCTACAATGAGCAGTTCTTC
>TRBJ2-2|many|-|TRBV7-9|13
CASSLEDTGELFF
TGTGCCAGCAGCTTAGAGGACACCGGGGAGCTGTTTTTT
>TRBJ1-5|-|-|TRBV7-9|15
CASSSGKSWHQPQHF
TGTGCCAGCAGCTCAGGAAAATCTTGGCATCAGCCCCAGCATTTT
>TRBJ2-7|many|TRBD2|TRBV9|14
CASSSQRDFYEQYF
TGTGCCAGCAGCTCCCAGCGGGATTTCTACGAGCAGTACTTC
>TRBJ2-7|-|TRBD1|TRBV7-8|15
CASSSFRQGAYEQYF
TGTGCCAGCAGCTCATTCCGACAGGGGGCCTACGAGCAGTACTTC
>TRBJ2-5|many|TRBD2|TRBV7-2|17
CASSLGLNSGMGETQYF
TGTGCCAGCAGCTTAGGGTTAAATAGCGGGATGGGAGAGACCCAGTACTTC
>TRBJ2-7|many|-|TRBV11-2|15
CASRRWQGSSYEQYF
TGTGCCAGCAGAAGGTGGCAGGGGAGCTCCTACGAGCAGTACTTC
>TRBJ2-7|many|TRBD1|TRBV30|15
CAWKFPGQGYYEQYF
TGTGCCTGGAAATTTCCGGGACAGGGTTACTACGAGCAGTACTTC
>TRBJ2-3|many|TRBD2|TRBV11-2|18
CASSFFPRLAGVTDTQYF
TGTGCCAGCAGCTTTTTCCCAAGACTAGCGGGGGTCACAGATACGCAGTATTTT
>TRBJ2-3|few|-|TRBV29-1|15
CSVLPGTAHSDTQYF
TGCAGCGTCCTCCCCGGGACTGCGCATTCAGATACGCAGTATTTT